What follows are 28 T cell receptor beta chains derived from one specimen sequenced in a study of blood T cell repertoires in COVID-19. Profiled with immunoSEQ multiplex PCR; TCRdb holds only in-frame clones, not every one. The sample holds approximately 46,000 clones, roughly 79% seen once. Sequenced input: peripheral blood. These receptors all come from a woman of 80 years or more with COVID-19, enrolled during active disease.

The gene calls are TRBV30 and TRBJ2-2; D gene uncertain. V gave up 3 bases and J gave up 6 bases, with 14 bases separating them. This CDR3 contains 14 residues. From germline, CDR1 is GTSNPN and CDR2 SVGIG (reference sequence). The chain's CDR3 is CAWSPATVAGELFF. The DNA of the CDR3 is TGTGCCTGGAGCCCAGCGACGGTCGCCGGGGAGCTGTTTTTT.

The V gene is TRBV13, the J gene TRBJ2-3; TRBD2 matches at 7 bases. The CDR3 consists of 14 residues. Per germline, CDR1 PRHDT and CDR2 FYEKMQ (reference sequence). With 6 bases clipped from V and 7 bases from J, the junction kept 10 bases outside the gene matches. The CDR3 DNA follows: TGTGCCAGCAGGGCGGGAGCTCGGCCAAATACGCAGTATTTT. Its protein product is CASRAGARPNTQYF.

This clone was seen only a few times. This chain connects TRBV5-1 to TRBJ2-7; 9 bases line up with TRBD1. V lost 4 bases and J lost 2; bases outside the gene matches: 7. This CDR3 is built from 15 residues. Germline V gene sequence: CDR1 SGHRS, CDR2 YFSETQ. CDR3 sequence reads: CASSQTGTGTYEQYF. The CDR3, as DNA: TGCGCCAGCAGCCAAACCGGGACAGGGACCTACGAGCAGTACTTC. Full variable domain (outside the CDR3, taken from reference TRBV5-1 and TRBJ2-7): KAGVTQTPRYLIKTRGQQVTLSCSPISGHRSVSWYQQTPGQGLQFLFEYFSETQRNKGNFPGRFSGRQFSNSRSEMNVSTLELGDSALYLCASSQTGTGTYEQYFGPGTRLTVT.

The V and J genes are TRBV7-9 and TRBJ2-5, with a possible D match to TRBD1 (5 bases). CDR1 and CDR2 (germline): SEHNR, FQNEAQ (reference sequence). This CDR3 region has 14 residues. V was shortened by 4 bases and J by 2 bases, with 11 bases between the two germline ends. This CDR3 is CASSSLRGQETQYF. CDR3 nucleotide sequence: TGTGCCAGCAGCTCCCTTAGGGGACAAGAGACCCAGTACTTC. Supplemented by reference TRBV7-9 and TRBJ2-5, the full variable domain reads DTGVSQNPRHKITKRGQNVTFRCDPISEHNRLYWYRQTLGQGPEFLTYFQNEAQLEKSRLLSDRFSAERPKGSFSTLEIQRTEQGDSAMYLCASSSLRGQETQYFGPGTRLLVL.

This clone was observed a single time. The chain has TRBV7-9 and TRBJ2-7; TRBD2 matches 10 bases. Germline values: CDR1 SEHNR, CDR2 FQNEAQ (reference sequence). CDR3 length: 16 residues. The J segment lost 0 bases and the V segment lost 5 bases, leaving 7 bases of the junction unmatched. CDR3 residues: CASSPPGTSDSYEQYF. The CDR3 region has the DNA TGTGCCAGCAGCCCCCCCGGGACTAGCGACTCCTACGAGCAGTACTTC.

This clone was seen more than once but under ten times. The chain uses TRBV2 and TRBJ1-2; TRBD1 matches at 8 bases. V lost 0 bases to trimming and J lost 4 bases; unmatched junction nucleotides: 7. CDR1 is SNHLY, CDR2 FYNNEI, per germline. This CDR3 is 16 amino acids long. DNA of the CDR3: TGTGCCAGCAGTGAAGCCAGGGGGCGAGGCGTCTATGGCTACACCTTC. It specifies CASSEARGRGVYGYTF.

CDR3 nucleotides: TGTGCCAGCTCACCGGCGGCGGGAGGTGGGATCAATGAGCAGTTCTTC. Translated: CASSPAAGGGINEQFF. This sequence joins TRBV18 and TRBJ2-1; 8 positions match TRBD2. Germline V gene data show CDR1 as KGHSH and CDR2 as LQKENI. The length of the CDR3 is 16 residues. The V gene end was trimmed by 3 bases and the J gene end by 6 bases; junction bases not matched to a gene: 10.

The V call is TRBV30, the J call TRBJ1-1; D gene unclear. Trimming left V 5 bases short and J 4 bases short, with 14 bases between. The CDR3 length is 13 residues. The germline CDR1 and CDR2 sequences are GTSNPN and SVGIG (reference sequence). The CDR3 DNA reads TGTGCCTGGGACCGGGGATTAAGCACTGAAGCTTTCTTT. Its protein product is CAWDRGLSTEAFF.

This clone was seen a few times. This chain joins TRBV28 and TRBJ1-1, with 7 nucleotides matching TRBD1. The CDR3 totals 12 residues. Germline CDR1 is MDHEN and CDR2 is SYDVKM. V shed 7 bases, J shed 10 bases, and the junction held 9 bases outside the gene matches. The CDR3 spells CASNRGGVGAFF. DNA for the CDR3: TGTGCCAGCAACAGGGGAGGAGTCGGAGCTTTCTTT.

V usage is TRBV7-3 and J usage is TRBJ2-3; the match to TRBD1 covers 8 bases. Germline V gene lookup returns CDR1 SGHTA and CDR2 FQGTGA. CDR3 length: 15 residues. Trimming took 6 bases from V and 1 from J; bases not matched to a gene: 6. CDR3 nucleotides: TGTGCCAGCAGTTCCGGACAGGGAGGCACAGATACGCAGTATTTT. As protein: CASSSGQGGTDTQYF.

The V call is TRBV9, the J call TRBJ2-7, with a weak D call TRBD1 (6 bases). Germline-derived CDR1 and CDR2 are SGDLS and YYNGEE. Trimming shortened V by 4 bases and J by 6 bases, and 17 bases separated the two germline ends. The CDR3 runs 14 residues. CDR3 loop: CASSPHRETAEQYF. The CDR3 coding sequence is TGTGCCAGCAGCCCGCACAGGGAAACGGCCGAGCAGTACTTC.

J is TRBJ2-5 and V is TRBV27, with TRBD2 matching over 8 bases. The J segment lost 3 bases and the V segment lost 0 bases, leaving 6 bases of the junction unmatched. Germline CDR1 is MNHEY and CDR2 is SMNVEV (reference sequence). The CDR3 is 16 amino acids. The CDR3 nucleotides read TGTGCCAGCAGTTTATCGAACGTGCGGGGGGAAGAGACCCAGTACTTC. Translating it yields CASSLSNVRGEETQYF.

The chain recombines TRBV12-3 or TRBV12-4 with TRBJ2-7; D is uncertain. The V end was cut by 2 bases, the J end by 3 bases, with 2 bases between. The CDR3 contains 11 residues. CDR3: CASSLHYEQYF. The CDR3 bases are TGTGCCAGCAGTTTACACTACGAGCAGTACTTC.

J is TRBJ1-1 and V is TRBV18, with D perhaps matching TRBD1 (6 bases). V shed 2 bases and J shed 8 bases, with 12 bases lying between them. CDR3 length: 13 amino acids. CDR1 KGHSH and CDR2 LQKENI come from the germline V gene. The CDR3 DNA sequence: TGTGCCAGCTCACCATTGGGGGCGGCAGAAGCTTTCTTT. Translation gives CASSPLGAAEAFF.

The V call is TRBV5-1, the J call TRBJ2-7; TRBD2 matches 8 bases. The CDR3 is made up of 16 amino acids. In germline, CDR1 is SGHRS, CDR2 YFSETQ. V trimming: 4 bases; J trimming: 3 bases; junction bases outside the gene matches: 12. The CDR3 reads CASSIPGTSSGYEQYF. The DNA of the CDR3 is TGCGCCAGCAGCATCCCCGGGACTAGTAGCGGCTACGAGCAGTACTTC. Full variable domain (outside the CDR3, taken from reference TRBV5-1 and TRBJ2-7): KAGVTQTPRYLIKTRGQQVTLSCSPISGHRSVSWYQQTPGQGLQFLFEYFSETQRNKGNFPGRFSGRQFSNSRSEMNVSTLELGDSALYLCASSIPGTSSGYEQYFGPGTRLTVT.

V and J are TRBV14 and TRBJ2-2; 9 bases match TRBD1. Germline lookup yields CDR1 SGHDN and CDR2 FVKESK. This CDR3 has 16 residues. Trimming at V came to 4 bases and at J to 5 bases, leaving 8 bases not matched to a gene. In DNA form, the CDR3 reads TGTGCCAGCAGCCGGCAGACAGGGGGTGTTACCGGGGAGCTGTTTTTT. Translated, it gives CASSRQTGGVTGELFF.

CDR3 coding DNA: TGTGCCAGCAGCTTTTCAGGGTCGTCCTACAATGAGCAGTTCTTC. This translates into CASSFSGSSYNEQFF. V and J are TRBV7-3 and TRBJ2-1, with D possibly TRBD1 on 5 matching bases. CDR1 and CDR2 (germline): SGHTA, FQGTGA. V gave up 3 bases and J gave up 1 base, with 10 bases separating them. The length of the CDR3 is 15 residues.

CDR3 in amino acids: CASTTTSGHYEQYF. The CDR3 coding sequence is TGTGCCAGTACCACGACTAGCGGGCACTACGAGCAGTACTTC. The chain is built from TRBV19 and TRBJ2-7, with TRBD2 matching over 10 bases. V shed 7 bases, J shed 3 bases, and the junction held 6 bases outside the gene matches. Germline V gives CDR1 LNHDA, CDR2 SQIVND (reference sequence). CDR3 size: 14 residues. The full variable domain, its missing parts supplied by reference TRBV19 and TRBJ2-7, is DGGITQSPKYLFRKEGQNVTLSCEQNLNHDAMYWYRQDPGQGLRLIYYSQIVNDFQKGDIAEGYSVSREKKESFPLTVTSAQKNPTAFYLCASTTTSGHYEQYFGPGTRLTVT.

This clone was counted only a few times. The CDR3 region has the DNA TGTGCCAGCAGCTTAGGGGACAGGGCGAGCTCCTACGAGCAGTACTTC. It yields the protein CASSLGDRASSYEQYF. This rearrangement joins TRBV7-3 to TRBJ2-7, with 9 nucleotides matching TRBD1. Losses at the gene ends were 2 bases for V and 0 bases for J; bases not matched to a gene: 5. Germline loops: CDR1 SGHTA, CDR2 FQGTGA. The CDR3 runs to 16 residues.

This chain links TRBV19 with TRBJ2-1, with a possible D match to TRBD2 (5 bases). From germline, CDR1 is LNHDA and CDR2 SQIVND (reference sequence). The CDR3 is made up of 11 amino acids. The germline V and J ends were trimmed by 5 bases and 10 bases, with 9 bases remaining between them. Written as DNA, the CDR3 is TGTGCCAGTAGTCTAGGACTCGAGCAGTTCTTC. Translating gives CASSLGLEQFF.

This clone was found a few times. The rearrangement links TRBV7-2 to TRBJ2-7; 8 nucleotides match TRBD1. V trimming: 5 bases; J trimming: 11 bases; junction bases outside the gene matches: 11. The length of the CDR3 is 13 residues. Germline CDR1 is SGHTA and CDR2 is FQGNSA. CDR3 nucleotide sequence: TGTGCCAGCAGCCCGACAGGGGTAAGACGAGAGTACTTC. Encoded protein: CASSPTGVRREYF.

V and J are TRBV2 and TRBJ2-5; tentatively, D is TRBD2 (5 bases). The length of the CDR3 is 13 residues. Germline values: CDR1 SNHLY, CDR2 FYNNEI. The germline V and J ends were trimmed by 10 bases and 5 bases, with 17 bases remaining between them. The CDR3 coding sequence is TGTGCCAACAACCGTGAACCGGGGGAGACCCAGTACTTC. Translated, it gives CANNREPGETQYF.

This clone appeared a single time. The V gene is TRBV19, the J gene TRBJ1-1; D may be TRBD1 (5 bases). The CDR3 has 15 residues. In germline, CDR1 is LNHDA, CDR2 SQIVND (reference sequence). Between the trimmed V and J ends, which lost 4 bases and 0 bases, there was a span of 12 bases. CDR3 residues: CASSKPPGLNTEAFF. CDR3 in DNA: TGTGCCAGTAGTAAACCCCCAGGGTTGAACACTGAAGCTTTCTTT.

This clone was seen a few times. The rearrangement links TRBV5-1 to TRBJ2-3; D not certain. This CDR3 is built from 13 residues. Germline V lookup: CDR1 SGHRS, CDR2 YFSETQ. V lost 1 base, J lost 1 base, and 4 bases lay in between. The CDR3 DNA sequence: TGCGCCAGCAGCTTGTCAGGCACAGATACGCAGTATTTT. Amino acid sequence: CASSLSGTDTQYF.

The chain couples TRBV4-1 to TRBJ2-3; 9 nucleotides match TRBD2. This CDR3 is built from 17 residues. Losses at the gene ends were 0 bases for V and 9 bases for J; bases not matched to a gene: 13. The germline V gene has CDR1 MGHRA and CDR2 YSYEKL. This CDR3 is CASSQDPASGKVYTQYF. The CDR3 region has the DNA TGCGCCAGCAGCCAAGATCCGGCTAGCGGGAAAGTTTACACGCAGTATTTT.

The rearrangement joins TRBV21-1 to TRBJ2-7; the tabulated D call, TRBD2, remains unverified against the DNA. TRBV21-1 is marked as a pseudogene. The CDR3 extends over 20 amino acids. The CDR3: CASSNHLEGREGPPLYEQYF. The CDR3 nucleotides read TGTGCCAGCAGCAATCACTTAGAGGGGCGGGAGGGCCCCCCTCTTTACGAGCAGTACTTC.

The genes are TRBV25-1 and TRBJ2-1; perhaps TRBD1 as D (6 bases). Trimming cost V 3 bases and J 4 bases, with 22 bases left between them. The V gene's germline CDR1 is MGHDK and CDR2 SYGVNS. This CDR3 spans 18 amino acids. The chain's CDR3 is CASSEPRQVHPAYNEQFF. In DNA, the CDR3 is TGTGCCAGCAGTGAGCCCCGACAGGTCCATCCCGCATACAATGAGCAGTTCTTC.

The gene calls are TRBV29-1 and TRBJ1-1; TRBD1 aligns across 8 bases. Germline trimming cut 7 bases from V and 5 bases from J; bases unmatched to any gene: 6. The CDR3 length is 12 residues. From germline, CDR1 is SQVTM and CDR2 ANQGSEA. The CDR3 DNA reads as TGCAGCGGGGGACAGGTGGGTACTGAAGCTTTCTTT. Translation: CSGGQVGTEAFF.